This TCR beta chain was captured in a study of blood T cell repertoires in COVID-19. Germline assignment: CDR1 ENHRY and CDR2 SYGVKD. With V trimmed by 2 bases and J by 2 bases, 4 bases remained unmatched. CDR3 length equals 16 residues. Participants were aged about 18 to 95 years, lived in some 23 US areas, and enrolled virtually. Cohort allocation depended upon clinical history that participants reported. Method: immunoSEQ multiplex PCR; TCRdb's copy keeps in-frame clones and lacks some. The sample includes about 400,000 clones, roughly 87% of them seen just once. The material sequenced was PBMCs or T cells enriched from blood (not recorded which). The TCR originated in a middle-aged woman with acute COVID-19. The chain uses TRBV10-3 and TRBJ2-3; TRBD2 aligns across 10 bases. The chain's CDR3 is CAISEVLAGYTDTQYF. CDR3 nucleotides: TGTGCCATCAGTGAGGTACTAGCGGGGTACACAGATACGCAGTATTTT.